The 28 T cell receptor beta chains reported below all come from one sample, sequenced in a study of cytomegalovirus exposure and HLA in healthy donors. Primers included in the PCR were 60 Vbeta and 13 Jbeta primers. Profiling relied on immunoSEQ multiplex PCR, and the TCRdb table lists in-frame clones only, not all of them. The sample lists over 85,000 clones; roughly two thirds were seen once. Input material: PBMCs. The receptor source for this set is a female donor in good health and CMV-seronegative.

This clone turned up a few times. The rearrangement uses TRBV6-5 and TRBJ2-1; the match to TRBD2 covers 12 bases. Germline loops: CDR1 MNHEY, CDR2 SVGAGI. The CDR3 is 15 residues long. The V gene end was trimmed by 4 bases and the J gene end by 7 bases; junction bases not matched to a gene: 5. The CDR3 coding sequence is TGTGCCAGCAGTTTACTAGCGGGAGGTGGGAATGAGCAGTTCTTC. Amino acid sequence: CASSLLAGGGNEQFF.

The rearrangement links TRBV2 to TRBJ1-5; no reliable D call. Germline-derived CDR1 and CDR2 are SNHLY and FYNNEI. The CDR3 sequence is 13 residues long. V gave up 6 bases and J gave up 7 bases, with 13 bases separating them. The CDR3 loop reads CASSREGHQPQHF. The CDR3 bases are TGTGCCAGCAGCCGGGAGGGCCACCAGCCCCAGCATTTT.

This clone was counted a few times. The chain recombines TRBV7-9 with TRBJ1-3; tentatively, D is TRBD1 (5 bases). Trimming removed 3 bases at V and 1 base at J, with 10 bases between. The CDR3 runs to 15 residues. The germline V gene has CDR1 SEHNR and CDR2 FQNEAQ (reference sequence). The CDR3 protein is CASSFTQGSGNTIYF. The CDR3 DNA is TGTGCCAGCAGCTTCACCCAGGGATCTGGAAACACCATATATTTT.

The chain carries TRBV5-1 and TRBJ2-3; D is possibly TRBD2 (6 bases). The CDR3 covers 15 residues. Germline-derived CDR1 and CDR2 are SGHRS and YFSETQ. Between the trimmed V and J ends, which lost 4 bases and 0 bases, there was a span of 12 bases. CDR3 DNA sequence: TGCGCCAGCAGCATGGGACTGCAAAGCACAGATACGCAGTATTTT. It encodes CASSMGLQSTDTQYF.

This clone was detected only a few times. The chain is built from TRBV7-2 and TRBJ2-3; 14 bases match TRBD2. Germline CDR1 and CDR2: SGHTA and FQGNSA. This CDR3 contains 17 residues. Trimming at V came to 5 bases and at J to 4 bases, leaving 8 bases not matched to a gene. The CDR3 loop reads CASSEGTSGRGSDTQYF. DNA of the CDR3: TGTGCCAGCAGCGAGGGGACTAGCGGGAGAGGCTCAGATACGCAGTATTTT.

The chain joins TRBV7-9 to TRBJ1-2; TRBD1 matches 9 bases. The CDR3 is made up of 14 amino acids. The trim removed 5 bases at V and 4 bases at J, leaving 5 bases unmatched. Germline V gene lookup returns CDR1 SEHNR and CDR2 FQNEAQ (reference sequence). The CDR3: CASSRGQGGYGYTF. CDR3 sequence (DNA): TGTGCCAGCAGCAGGGGACAGGGTGGCTATGGCTACACCTTC.

This clone occurred a few times. This chain uses TRBV28 with TRBJ1-5; tentative D call: TRBD1 (5 bases). The CDR3 loop spans 16 amino acids. V gave up 6 bases and J gave up 1 base, with 16 bases separating them. Germline V gene sequence: CDR1 MDHEN, CDR2 SYDVKM. The CDR3 loop is CASSPGGLKSNQPQHF. The CDR3 nucleotides read TGTGCCAGCAGCCCCGGGGGGTTAAAAAGCAATCAGCCCCAGCATTTT.

This rearrangement joins TRBV5-4 to TRBJ2-1; 12 bases fit TRBD2. Germline CDR1 reads SGHNT; CDR2 reads YYREEE (reference sequence). This CDR3 contains 15 residues. V shed 3 bases, J shed 4 bases, and the junction held 2 bases outside the gene matches. The CDR3 DNA is TGTGCCAGCAGCTCGACTAGCGGGAGTTACAATGAGCAGTTCTTC. Protein sequence: CASSSTSGSYNEQFF. Drawing the rest from reference TRBV5-4 and TRBJ2-1, the complete variable domain is ETGVTQSPTHLIKTRGQQVTLRCSSQSGHNTVSWYQQALGQGPQFIFQYYREEENGRGNFPPRFSGLQFPNYSSELNVNALELDDSALYLCASSSTSGSYNEQFFGPGTRLTVL.

The gene calls are TRBV6-4 and TRBJ1-2, with a weak D call TRBD1 (5 bases). The germline V gene has CDR1 MRHNA and CDR2 SNTAGT. The CDR3 runs 14 residues. V shed 4 bases and J shed 7 bases, with 16 bases lying between them. Here the CDR3 reads CASSVSRVSSGYTF. CDR3 DNA sequence: TGTGCCAGCAGTGTCAGCAGGGTATCTAGTGGCTACACCTTC.

The genes are TRBV30 and TRBJ2-2, with 7 nucleotides matching TRBD2. CDR1 is GTSNPN, CDR2 SVGIG, per germline (reference sequence). The CDR3 has 14 residues. The trim removed 5 bases at V and 6 bases at J, leaving 9 bases unmatched. The CDR3 nucleotides are TGTGCCTGGGGGGCTGCGGGGGACGCCGGGGAGCTGTTTTTT. Translation: CAWGAAGDAGELFF.

The V and J genes are TRBV9 and TRBJ1-6; D not resolved. The CDR3 is made up of 18 amino acids. Germline assignment: CDR1 SGDLS and CDR2 YYNGEE. V was trimmed by 4 bases and J by 0 bases, leaving 17 bases between them. In DNA, the CDR3 is TGTGCCAGCAGCCCAGAGGCAGCCGCCCGCTCCTATAATTCACCCCTCCACTTT. This codes for CASSPEAAARSYNSPLHF.

This clone has just a few counts. The CDR3: CASSVKYNEQFF. CDR3 DNA sequence: TGTGCCAGCAGTGTCAAATACAATGAGCAGTTCTTC. The rearrangement links TRBV28 to TRBJ2-1; no definite D call. Germline loops: CDR1 MDHEN, CDR2 SYDVKM. The CDR3 length is 12 residues. Trimming took 5 bases from V and 4 from J, leaving 6 bases between them.

This clone was picked up many times. The CDR3 here is CASSYSSEGYEKLFF. DNA for the CDR3: TGTGCCAGCAGTTACTCGTCGGAGGGGTATGAAAAACTGTTTTTT. The chain links TRBV6-5 to TRBJ1-4, with a tentative D call TRBD1 (5 bases). The CDR3 length is 15 residues. Germline lookup yields CDR1 MNHEY and CDR2 SVGAGI. The V end was cut by 0 bases, the J end by 6 bases, with 11 bases between.

V and J are TRBV5-5 and TRBJ2-5, with 7 bases identical to TRBD1. The CDR3 is made up of 14 amino acids. V was clipped by 0 bases and J by 3 bases; unmatched bases: 2. Looked up from germline, CDR1 is SGHKS and CDR2 is YYEKEE (reference sequence). CDR3 sequence reads: CASSLGTGEETQYF. CDR3 DNA sequence: TGTGCCAGCAGCTTGGGGACAGGTGAAGAGACCCAGTACTTC.

The V call is TRBV5-4, the J call TRBJ2-7; maybe TRBD1 (7 bases). The CDR3 runs 14 residues. Per the germline V gene, CDR1 is SGHNT and CDR2 is YYREEE (reference sequence). Trimming removed 0 bases at V and 3 bases at J, with 10 bases between. The CDR3 is CASSLGQGGYEQYF. The CDR3 DNA reads TGTGCCAGCAGCTTGGGACAGGGAGGCTACGAGCAGTACTTC.

The chain links TRBV11-2 to TRBJ1-1; D is ambiguous. Germline CDR1 and CDR2: SGHAT and FQNNGV. Trimming cost V 3 bases and J 6 bases, with 11 bases left between them. The CDR3 contains 13 residues. The chain's CDR3 is CASSFRELAEAFF. Here the CDR3 DNA reads TGTGCCAGCAGCTTCCGAGAACTGGCTGAAGCTTTCTTT.

The V call is TRBV29-1, the J call TRBJ2-3, with 8 bases lining up with TRBD2. The CDR3 has 14 amino acids. The germline V gene encodes CDR1 SQVTM and CDR2 ANQGSEA. The J segment lost 6 bases and the V segment lost 1 base, leaving 6 bases of the junction unmatched. In DNA, the CDR3 is TGCAGCGTTGAAGCTCCTAGCGGGCGGGATACGCAGTATTTT. It is translated as CSVEAPSGRDTQYF.

The chain is built from TRBV21-1 and TRBJ1-1. TRBV21-1 is a documented pseudogene. CDR3 length: 14 residues. The CDR3: CASSQRAGGTEAFF. In nucleotides, the CDR3 is TGTGCCAGCAGCCAAAGGGCGGGGGGCACTGAAGCTTTCTTT.

The chain employs TRBV14 and TRBJ1-2; 7 bases map to TRBD1. The J segment lost 4 bases and the V segment lost 2 bases, leaving 7 bases of the junction unmatched. Looked up from germline, CDR1 is SGHDN and CDR2 is FVKESK. CDR3 length: 15 residues. The CDR3 reads CASSQYLTGPYGYTF. The CDR3 nucleotides are TGTGCCAGCAGCCAATATTTGACAGGGCCCTATGGCTACACCTTC.

This clone occurred a few times. The chain links TRBV9 to TRBJ2-3, with D tentatively TRBD1 (5 bases). The CDR3 totals 15 residues. V lost 3 bases to trimming and J lost 4 bases, with 15 bases between them. CDR1 is SGDLS and CDR2 is YYNGEE in the germline V gene. The CDR3 here is CASSAQVSQADTQYF. As DNA, the CDR3 is TGTGCCAGCAGCGCCCAAGTATCACAGGCAGATACGCAGTATTTT.

This sequence joins TRBV29-1 and TRBJ1-2; 9 bases align to TRBD1. Trimming removed 6 bases from V and 4 bases from J; junction bases left unmatched: 6. CDR3 length equals 13 residues. Germline CDR1 is SQVTM and CDR2 is ANQGSEA. CDR3 sequence reads: CSVPGQGLYGYTF. CDR3 DNA sequence: TGCAGCGTACCGGGACAGGGCCTCTATGGCTACACCTTC.

This chain joins TRBV19 and TRBJ2-5; TRBD1 matches 8 bases. Losses at the gene ends were 4 bases for V and 3 bases for J; bases not matched to a gene: 4. Looked up from germline, CDR1 is LNHDA and CDR2 is SQIVND (reference sequence). The CDR3 has 14 amino acids. CDR3 DNA sequence: TGTGCCAGTAGTAGGGGGACAGGAGAAGAGACCCAGTACTTC. This encodes CASSRGTGEETQYF.

The rearrangement links TRBV19 to TRBJ1-2, with D possibly matching TRBD1 (5 bases). The germline CDR1 and CDR2 sequences are LNHDA and SQIVND (reference sequence). V gave up 3 bases and J gave up 3 bases, with 8 bases separating them. The CDR3 is 13 amino acids. The CDR3 nucleotides are TGTGCCAGTAGTATTGGGGGGGACTATGGCTACACCTTC. This sequence encodes CASSIGGDYGYTF.

The chain links TRBV4-2 to TRBJ2-1; TRBD2 matches at 8 bases. The CDR3 spans 15 residues. Unmatched junction bases numbered 3, after V lost 2 bases and J lost 3 bases. CDR1 LGHNA and CDR2 YNFKEQ come from the germline V gene. In nucleotides, the CDR3 is TGTGCCAGCAGCCAATCGGCGGGAGGCTACAATGAGCAGTTCTTC. It codes for CASSQSAGGYNEQFF.

The J gene is TRBJ2-1, the V gene TRBV29-1, with a possible D match to TRBD1 (6 bases). CDR3 length: 14 amino acids. Trimming stripped 4 bases from V and 0 bases from J, with 10 bases between. From germline, CDR1 is SQVTM and CDR2 ANQGSEA. Written as DNA, the CDR3 is TGCAGCGTTGTAGGACAGAGCTCCTACAATGAGCAGTTCTTC. Protein product: CSVVGQSSYNEQFF.

The chain combines TRBV5-6 with TRBJ2-7; 9 positions agree with TRBD1. J gave up 3 bases and V 5 bases, and 3 bases lay outside the gene matches. The CDR3 is 13 amino acids. Germline CDR1 SGHDT, CDR2 YYEEEE. The CDR3 loop reads CASRRTGVYEQYF. The DNA for the CDR3 is TGTGCCAGCAGACGGACAGGGGTCTACGAGCAGTACTTC. The full variable domain, in which reference TRBV5-6 and TRBJ2-7 provide the parts outside the CDR3, is DAGVTQSPTHLIKTRGQQVTLRCSPKSGHDTVSWYQQALGQGPQFIFQYYEEEERQRGNFPDRFSGHQFPNYSSELNVNALLLGDSALYLCASRRTGVYEQYFGPGTRLTVT.

The chain uses TRBV7-3 and TRBJ2-2, with D possibly TRBD2 on 6 matching bases. The V and J ends lost 3 bases and 1 base respectively, with 9 bases between them. The germline CDR1 and CDR2 sequences are SGHTA and FQGTGA. The CDR3 spans 15 residues. This chain's CDR3 is CASSLNSGNTGELFF. CDR3 in DNA: TGTGCCAGCAGCTTGAATAGCGGGAACACCGGGGAGCTGTTTTTT.

This clone has a single count. V is TRBV30 and J is TRBJ2-3; possibly TRBD1 for D (5 bases). Trimming took off 7 bases at V and 3 bases at J, with 14 bases between the two ends. Germline-derived CDR1 and CDR2 are GTSNPN and SVGIG (reference sequence). CDR3 length: 13 amino acids. The CDR3 region is CAYQGKGTDTQYF. The CDR3 DNA reads TGTGCCTACCAGGGAAAGGGGACAGATACGCAGTATTTT.